The clone carrying this T cell receptor beta chain was counted between two and nine times. Its antigen is undetermined. There are 15 residues in the CDR3. The germline V gene has CDR1 DFQATT and CDR2 SNEGSKA (reference sequence). The data originate from a study of post-analysis software for immune sequencing data. Study-wide context: Relapsing-remitting, secondary progressive and progressive-relapsing courses of multiple sclerosis were included.

Unique molecular identifiers were carried by the TCR beta cDNA libraries. TCRdb reanalysed the PCR reads using MiXCR and keeps one entry per CDR3 protein. The sample holds hundreds of thousands of distinct CDR3 sequences, roughly 29% seen once. Study conclusions and caveats: Versus controls, multiple sclerosis patients showed significantly lower diversity (normalized Chao1). Patients carried roughly five TRBV segments more frequently than controls did, and TRBV5-6, TRBV5-1 and TRBV20-1 were among them.

The rearrangement joins TRBV20-1 to TRBJ2-4, with 9 bases fitting TRBD2. Near its end, the DNA agrees better with TRBJ2-7, so the J call may be wrong. The sample consisted of blood. This receptor was obtained from a girl aged 10-17 years with multiple sclerosis. CDR3 loop: CSAPLGTSKWSEQYF. CDR3 nucleotide sequence: TGCAGTGCTCCATTAGGGACTAGCAAATGGAGCGAGCAGTACTTC.